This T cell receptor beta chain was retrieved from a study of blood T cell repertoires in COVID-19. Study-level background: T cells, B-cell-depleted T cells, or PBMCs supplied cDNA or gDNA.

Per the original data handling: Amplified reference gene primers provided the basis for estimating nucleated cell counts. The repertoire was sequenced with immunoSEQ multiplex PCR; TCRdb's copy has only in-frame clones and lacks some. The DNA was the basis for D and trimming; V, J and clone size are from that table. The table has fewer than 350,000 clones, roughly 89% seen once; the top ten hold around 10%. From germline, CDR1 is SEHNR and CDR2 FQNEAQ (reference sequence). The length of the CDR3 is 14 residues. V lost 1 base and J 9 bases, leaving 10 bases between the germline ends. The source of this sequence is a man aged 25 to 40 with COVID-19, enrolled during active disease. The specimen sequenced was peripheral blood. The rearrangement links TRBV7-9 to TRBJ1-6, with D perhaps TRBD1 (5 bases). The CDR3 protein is CASSLVLGVSPLHF. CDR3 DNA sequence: TGTGCCAGCAGCTTAGTTTTAGGGGTTTCACCCCTCCACTTT.